This T cell receptor beta chain appears in the sequencing data of a study of T cell responses to AZD1222 COVID-19 vaccine. General study findings and limits: Reports say nearly half of spike-specific TCRs go after unmutated variant regions.

CDR3 size: 14 residues. Germline V lookup: CDR1 MNHEY, CDR2 SVGAGI. With 6 bases clipped from V and 8 bases from J, the junction kept 9 bases outside the gene matches. The protocol was immunoSEQ multiplex PCR, while the TCRdb copy is restricted to in-frame clones and leaves out a portion. The table shows some 160,000 clones, with roughly 92% occurring only once. This clone showed up just a few times. Its cognate antigen is unknown. The chain employs TRBV6-5 and TRBJ1-4, with 7 positions matching TRBD1. This sequence originates from an adult in good health. The source was peripheral blood, collected on day 0 of AZD1222 vaccination. CDR3 sequence (DNA): TGTGCCAGCAGGCCCGACAGGGCTGGGGAAAAACTGTTTTTT. Encoded protein: CASRPDRAGEKLFF.